Described below is a single T cell receptor (beta chain) sequence and its context. The data belong to a study of chemoradiotherapy in HPV16-positive cancers. This CDR3 is 14 amino acids long. From germline, CDR1 is MDHEN and CDR2 SYDVKM. With V trimmed by 7 bases and J by 10 bases, 10 bases remained unmatched. The method was immunoSEQ multiplex PCR; TCRdb's version includes in-frame clones alone and lacks a portion of them. Counted here are approximately 14,000 clones, nearly 70% occurring once; the ten biggest clones make up roughly a fifth. This material was acquired from a patient who underwent chemoradiotherapy. This clonotype was sampled from a human donor with HPV-associated anogenital cancer. The genes are TRBV28 and TRBJ1-6, with 7 bases matching TRBD1. The CDR3 loop reads CASTLGQGGSPLHF. CDR3 nucleotide sequence: TGTGCCAGCACCCTGGGGCAGGGGGGATCACCCCTCCACTTT.